The 24 T cell receptor beta chains below were found in one sample sequenced in a study of blood T cell repertoires in COVID-19. Some clones are missing from TCRdb's copy, which holds only in-frame ones; the method was immunoSEQ multiplex PCR. Among around 400,000 clones listed, 80% to 90% were seen once. The sequencing input was peripheral blood. The source is a woman aged 60-70 years with COVID-19, enrolled during active disease.

This CDR3 reads CASSQASSGYTF. In nucleotides, the CDR3 is TGTGCCAGCAGCCAAGCGTCGTCGGGCTACACCTTC. J is TRBJ1-2 and V is TRBV4-2; D ambiguous. There are 12 residues in the CDR3. CDR1 and CDR2 (germline): LGHNA, YNFKEQ. The V gene lost 1 base and the J gene lost 8 bases, with 8 bases spanning the gap.

Ten or more counts support this clone. The V call is TRBV25-1, the J call TRBJ1-2, with D perhaps TRBD1 (5 bases). The germline V gene has CDR1 MGHDK and CDR2 SYGVNS. CDR3 length: 13 residues. V lost 8 bases, J lost 4 bases, and 14 bases lay in between. CDR3 in amino acids: CASLGPELYGYTF. DNA for the CDR3: TGTGCCAGCTTGGGGCCAGAGCTCTATGGCTACACCTTC.

J is TRBJ1-1 and V is TRBV19; D call uncertain. CDR3 length: 16 residues. V lost 7 bases, J lost 1 base, and 19 bases lay in between. Germline CDR1 and CDR2: LNHDA and SQIVND (reference sequence). CDR3 loop: CASTTRNDIPNTEAFF. The DNA for the CDR3 is TGTGCCAGTACCACGCGAAACGACATCCCGAACACTGAAGCTTTCTTT.

The rearrangement joins TRBV18 to TRBJ2-7, with D tentatively TRBD1 (6 bases). Germline V gives CDR1 KGHSH, CDR2 LQKENI. This CDR3 region has 15 residues. Trimming cost V 4 bases and J 3 bases, with 16 bases left between them. The CDR3 DNA sequence: TGTGCCAGCTCACTGTCCGGGACATCACGCTACGAGCAGTACTTC. Protein sequence: CASSLSGTSRYEQYF.

J is TRBJ2-1 and V is TRBV24-1, with 10 bases lining up with TRBD1. Germline CDR1 and CDR2: KGHDR and SFDVKD. Germline trimming cut 4 bases from V and 3 bases from J; bases unmatched to any gene: 5. There are 16 residues in the CDR3. The CDR3 reads CATSESGQGSYNEQFF. DNA of the CDR3: TGTGCCACCAGTGAATCGGGACAGGGGAGCTACAATGAGCAGTTCTTC.

The chain links TRBV28 to TRBJ1-1, with TRBD1 matching over 7 bases. V shed 4 bases and J 7 bases; nucleotides not matched to a gene: 9. The CDR3 sequence is 14 residues long. Germline-derived CDR1 and CDR2 are MDHEN and SYDVKM. The CDR3 coding sequence is TGTGCCAGCAGTTACAAGGGGGCCGTGGGTGAAGCTTTCTTT. This gives the protein CASSYKGAVGEAFF.

CDR3 amino acids: CAWTGVKGYGYTF. As DNA, the CDR3 is TGTGCCTGGACAGGGGTTAAGGGCTATGGCTACACCTTC. The V call is TRBV30, the J call TRBJ1-2; D is possibly TRBD1 (6 bases). The CDR3 runs 13 residues. V was cut by 4 bases and J by 4 bases, with 13 bases left in between. Germline V gene data show CDR1 as GTSNPN and CDR2 as SVGIG (reference sequence).

The chain employs TRBV19 and TRBJ1-2, with D unresolved. The CDR3 has 14 residues. Germline V lookup: CDR1 LNHDA, CDR2 SQIVND (reference sequence). V lost 4 bases and J 3 bases, leaving 12 bases between the germline ends. DNA of the CDR3: TGTGCCAGTAGTAACCAATGGCCGTACTATGGCTACACCTTC. This gives the protein CASSNQWPYYGYTF.

The CDR3 region has the DNA TGTGCCAGCAGCCAAACCCGGACAGGACGCGAGCAGTTCTTC. Translated: CASSQTRTGREQFF. This chain uses TRBV14 with TRBJ2-1; 7 nucleotides match TRBD1. Germline values: CDR1 SGHDN, CDR2 FVKESK. V dropped 2 bases and J dropped 10; count of bases not matched to a gene: 8. The CDR3 consists of 14 residues. The whole variable domain, remainder taken from reference TRBV14 and TRBJ2-1, is EAGVTQFPSHSVIEKGQTVTLRCDPISGHDNLYWYRRVMGKEIKFLLHFVKESKQDESGMPNNRFLAERTGGTYSTLKVQPAELEDSGVYFCASSQTRTGREQFFGPGTRLTVL.

The count of this clone is one. V and J are TRBV4-2 and TRBJ1-2, with TRBD1 identical over 8 bases. This CDR3 has 15 amino acids. Germline loops: CDR1 LGHNA, CDR2 YNFKEQ. Trimming took 1 base from V and 3 from J; bases not matched to a gene: 4. The CDR3: CASSQGTGFDYGYTF. CDR3 coding DNA: TGTGCCAGCAGCCAAGGGACAGGGTTCGACTATGGCTACACCTTC.

J is TRBJ2-7 and V is TRBV11-2, with TRBD1 matching 10 bases. CDR1 is SGHAT, CDR2 FQNNGV, per germline. CDR3 length: 14 amino acids. With V trimmed by 1 base and J by 5 bases, 2 bases remained unmatched. CDR3 amino acids: CASSLVGQGNEQYF. CDR3 sequence (DNA): TGTGCCAGCAGCTTAGTGGGACAGGGGAACGAGCAGTACTTC.

The chain carries TRBV4-1 and TRBJ2-7; 9 bases map to TRBD1. The CDR3 extends over 16 amino acids. Unmatched junction bases numbered 6, after V lost 2 bases and J lost 1 base. Looked up from germline, CDR1 is MGHRA and CDR2 is YSYEKL. CDR3 loop: CASSQTGTGLSYEQYF. DNA for the CDR3: TGCGCCAGCAGCCAAACGGGGACAGGGCTTTCCTACGAGCAGTACTTC.

The rearrangement joins TRBV9 to TRBJ2-5; TRBD2 agrees at 13 bases. J was trimmed by 4 bases and V by 4 bases; bases with no gene match: 16. The CDR3 spans 19 residues. Germline loops: CDR1 SGDLS, CDR2 YYNGEE. The CDR3 sequence is CASSPSGPGLAGRRETQYF. CDR3 nucleotides: TGTGCCAGCAGCCCCTCTGGACCGGGACTAGCGGGGAGACGAGAGACCCAGTACTTC.

The V call is TRBV27, the J call TRBJ2-7; D unclear. The CDR3 contains 14 residues. Per the germline V gene, CDR1 is MNHEY and CDR2 is SMNVEV (reference sequence). Trimming left V 5 bases short and J 0 bases short, with 11 bases between. CDR3 coding DNA: TGTGCCAGCAGTCTCACGCAACTCTCCTACGAGCAGTACTTC. It is translated as CASSLTQLSYEQYF.

The rearrangement uses TRBV19 and TRBJ1-2; a weak D match, TRBD1 (6 bases). Per the germline V gene, CDR1 is LNHDA and CDR2 is SQIVND (reference sequence). The CDR3 sequence is 13 residues long. V shed 8 bases and J shed 6 bases, with 16 bases lying between them. In nucleotides, the CDR3 is TGTGCCAGTGTCTCCGGGACAAGGAATGGCTACACCTTC. Translated: CASVSGTRNGYTF.

The rearrangement links TRBV4-1 to TRBJ2-2, with 9 bases matching TRBD2. The CDR3 is 15 residues long. V shed 4 bases and J 4 bases; nucleotides not matched to a gene: 4. Per the germline V gene, CDR1 is MGHRA and CDR2 is YSYEKL. The CDR3 DNA reads as TGCGCCAGCAGCCCACCGGGACTAGCCACCGGGGAGCTGTTTTTT. This gives the protein CASSPPGLATGELFF.

The rearrangement uses TRBV4-1 and TRBJ2-5, with 8 nucleotides matching TRBD1. The CDR3 totals 14 residues. Germline V gene lookup returns CDR1 MGHRA and CDR2 YSYEKL. Losses at the gene ends were 4 bases for V and 4 bases for J; bases not matched to a gene: 5. CDR3 residues: CASSPGTGRETQYF. The CDR3 nucleotides are TGCGCCAGCAGCCCGGGGACAGGCAGAGAGACCCAGTACTTC.

The rearrangement uses TRBV9 and TRBJ1-6; D remains unclear. Trimming removed 0 bases from V and 8 bases from J, with 12 bases in between. The CDR3 loop spans 15 amino acids. From germline, CDR1 is SGDLS and CDR2 YYNGEE. CDR3 bases: TGTGCCAGCAGCGTAGCGGGGATCAGCGATTCACCCCTCCACTTT. It specifies CASSVAGISDSPLHF. The variable domain in full, with the rest retrieved from reference TRBV9 and TRBJ1-6, is DSGVTQTPKHLITATGQRVTLRCSPRSGDLSVYWYQQSLDQGLQFLIQYYNGEERAKGNILERFSAQQFPDLHSELNLSSLELGDSALYFCASSVAGISDSPLHFGNGTRLTVT.

The rearrangement links TRBV28 to TRBJ2-7; 9 nucleotides line up with TRBD1. Germline V CDR1 and CDR2: MDHEN, SYDVKM. The J segment lost 4 bases and the V segment lost 5 bases, leaving 6 bases of the junction unmatched. This CDR3 region has 14 residues. This CDR3 is CASSTGDRAYEQYF. CDR3 DNA: TGTGCCAGCAGTACCGGGGACAGGGCGTACGAGCAGTACTTC.

The chain links TRBV29-1 to TRBJ1-5, with a tentative D call TRBD1 (5 bases). The V gene's germline CDR1 is SQVTM and CDR2 ANQGSEA. This CDR3 is built from 12 residues. V lost 0 bases to trimming and J lost 6 bases, with 6 bases between them. The CDR3 reads CSVEEGGQPQHF. The CDR3 DNA reads as TGCAGCGTTGAAGAGGGGGGTCAGCCCCAGCATTTT.

V gene TRBV28 combines with J gene TRBJ2-4; TRBD2 aligns across 8 bases. Looked up from germline, CDR1 is MDHEN and CDR2 is SYDVKM. V shed 2 bases and J 2 bases; nucleotides not matched to a gene: 2. The CDR3 runs to 15 residues. The DNA of the CDR3 is TGTGCCAGCAGTTTACCGGGGGGGACCAAAAACATTCAGTACTTC. This translates into CASSLPGGTKNIQYF.

V usage is TRBV27 and J usage is TRBJ2-1, with 8 nucleotides matching TRBD1. This CDR3 is built from 16 residues. Germline CDR1 is MNHEY and CDR2 is SMNVEV (reference sequence). The V gene end was trimmed by 0 bases and the J gene end by 4 bases; junction bases not matched to a gene: 5. Written as DNA, the CDR3 is TGTGCCAGCAGTTTATCACGGACAGGGCTTTACAATGAGCAGTTCTTC. Its translation is CASSLSRTGLYNEQFF.

This clone has only one observation. The V gene is TRBV19, the J gene TRBJ1-1, with D possibly TRBD1 on 5 matching bases. Trimming shortened V by 4 bases and J by 1 base, and 13 bases separated the two germline ends. Germline-derived CDR1 and CDR2 are LNHDA and SQIVND (reference sequence). The length of the CDR3 is 15 residues. The CDR3 DNA is TGTGCCAGTAGTAGTGTAGGGGCTGGGAACACTGAAGCTTTCTTT. It encodes CASSSVGAGNTEAFF.

The rearrangement links TRBV19 to TRBJ1-2; 7 bases agree with TRBD1. The CDR3 loop spans 14 amino acids. The germline CDR1 and CDR2 sequences are LNHDA and SQIVND (reference sequence). J gave up 3 bases and V 6 bases, and 7 bases lay outside the gene matches. The CDR3 DNA is TGTGCCAGTAGGGTGGGACAGAGGGACTATGGCTACACCTTC. Translation gives CASRVGQRDYGYTF.